The rows below give T cell receptor beta chains drawn from one sample of a study of blood T cell repertoires in COVID-19. The assay was immunoSEQ multiplex PCR, and TCRdb's table has in-frame clones only and misses some. The sample records some 230,000 clones, approximately 83% being singletons. The sample taken for sequencing was peripheral blood. These receptors came from a woman aged 60-75 years with acute or convalescent COVID-19. Each CDR3 is given with its conserved first and last residue. D genes are given only for firm matches. Expanded clones are given a class, and other clones once, few, many or no size at all.

d_gene	v_gene	abundance	j_gene	CDR3aa	CDR3nt
.	TRBV4-1	few	TRBJ2-1	CASSQYRDNFYNEQFF	TGCGCCAGCAGCCAGTACCGGGACAACTTCTACAATGAGCAGTTCTTC
TRBD1	TRBV6-6	once	TRBJ2-7	CASRGTGINYEQYF	TGTGCCAGCAGAGGGACAGGGATAAACTACGAGCAGTACTTC
TRBD1	TRBV6-2/TRBV6-3	.	TRBJ1-2	CASSYSATGARGYTF	TGTGCCAGCAGTTACTCCGCAACAGGGGCCCGCGGCTACACCTTC
.	TRBV7-9	.	TRBJ1-1	CASSLYETEAFF	TGTGCCAGCAGCTTGTACGAGACTGAAGCTTTCTTT
.	TRBV18	.	TRBJ1-6	CASSDSSYNSPLHF	TGTGCCAGCTCAGACAGCTCCTATAATTCACCCCTCCACTTT
TRBD1	TRBV4-1	.	TRBJ1-2	CASSQRHSGQGFYGGYTF	TGCGCCAGCAGCCAGCGTCATTCGGGACAGGGTTTTTACGGTGGCTACACCTTC
.	TRBV7-8	.	TRBJ2-2	CASSLRVNTGELFF	TGTGCCAGCAGCTTGCGGGTAAACACCGGGGAGCTGTTTTTT
.	TRBV5-1	few	TRBJ1-1	CASSLVAVTEAFF	TGCGCCAGCAGCTTGGTGGCGGTCACTGAAGCTTTCTTT
TRBD1	TRBV6-2/TRBV6-3	.	TRBJ1-5	CASSYHGQGYQPQHF	TGTGCCAGCAGTTACCACGGACAGGGTTATCAGCCCCAGCATTTT
.	TRBV19	.	TRBJ2-5	CASSMREETQYF	TGTGCCAGTAGTATGCGGGAAGAGACCCAGTACTTC
.	TRBV3-1/TRBV3-2	.	TRBJ2-5	CASSLLLAGTQYF	TGTGCCAGCAGCCTCCTACTTGCGGGGACCCAGTACTTC
.	TRBV12-3/TRBV12-4	.	TRBJ1-3	CASISGNTIYF	TGTGCCAGCATATCCGGAAACACCATATATTTT
.	TRBV7-2	.	TRBJ1-5	CASSLKGGVFQPQHF	TGTGCCAGCAGCCTAAAGGGAGGGGTTTTTCAGCCCCAGCATTTT
.	TRBV10-1	.	TRBJ1-2	CASSAGTCEDGYTF	TGCGCCAGCAGCGCGGGGACCTGCGAGGATGGCTACACCTTC
TRBD1	TRBV19	.	TRBJ1-2	CASSISGTGINYGYTF	TGTGCCAGTAGTATATCCGGGACAGGCATTAACTATGGCTACACCTTC
TRBD1	TRBV5-6	.	TRBJ1-1	CASSSQLQDRSFEAFF	TGTGCCAGCAGCTCGCAATTACAGGACAGGAGCTTTGAAGCTTTCTTT
.	TRBV27	once	TRBJ1-2	CASTAVQGLNYGYTF	TGTGCCAGCACCGCCGTGCAGGGACTTAACTATGGCTACACCTTC
.	TRBV6-6	.	TRBJ2-3	CASRSLGGSTDTQYF	TGTGCCAGCAGGTCCCTCGGAGGAAGCACAGATACGCAGTATTTT
.	TRBV27	.	TRBJ2-2	CASSSLRDRMNTGELFF	TGTGCCAGCAGTTCCTTGAGAGACAGGATGAACACCGGGGAGCTGTTTTTT
TRBD2	TRBV29-1	.	TRBJ2-1	CSVNPSSGGAVEQFF	TGCAGCGTTAACCCGTCTAGCGGGGGGGCTGTTGAGCAGTTCTTC
TRBD1	TRBV3-1/TRBV3-2	.	TRBJ1-3	CASSQLPPGQGSGNTIYF	TGTGCCAGCAGCCAATTACCACCAGGACAGGGCTCTGGAAACACCATATATTTT
.	TRBV27	once	TRBJ2-7	CASSLTTGAPTYEQYF	TGTGCCAGCAGTTTAACCACAGGAGCTCCAACCTACGAGCAGTACTTC
.	TRBV5-4	.	TRBJ2-5	CASSLAPEGAQYF	TGTGCCAGCAGCTTGGCTCCCGAGGGGGCCCAGTACTTC
TRBD1	TRBV5-5	.	TRBJ1-5	CASSTGQGVWDNQPQHF	TGTGCCAGCAGCACGGGACAGGGGGTGTGGGACAATCAGCCCCAGCATTTT
.	TRBV18	.	TRBJ2-5	CASSPDFIQETQYF	TGTGCCAGCTCCCCTGACTTCATCCAAGAGACCCAGTACTTC
.	TRBV27	.	TRBJ2-1	CASSRPDSYNEQFF	TGTGCCAGCAGTAGGCCGGACAGCTACAATGAGCAGTTCTTC
.	TRBV3-1/TRBV3-2	.	TRBJ1-2	CASSQDVLGRGQYGYTF	TGTGCCAGCAGCCAAGATGTTTTGGGCAGGGGTCAGTATGGCTACACCTTC
.	TRBV19	.	TRBJ2-6	CASEAGVPGANVLTF	TGTGCCAGTGAGGCAGGGGTCCCTGGGGCCAACGTCCTGACTTTC
.	TRBV7-2	.	TRBJ2-5	CASSTEETQYF	TGTGCCAGCAGCACGGAAGAGACCCAGTACTTC
.	TRBV6-5	.	TRBJ1-5	CASDNRGGLEPQHF	TGTGCCAGCGACAACCGGGGGGGATTAGAGCCCCAGCATTTT
.	TRBV25-1	.	TRBJ2-1	CASSGTGYNEQFF	TGTGCCAGCAGCGGAACAGGGTACAATGAGCAGTTCTTC
.	TRBV9	.	TRBJ1-3	CASSEAGGGGLSGNTIYF	TGTGCCAGCAGCGAAGCGGGGGGTGGGGGCTTGTCTGGAAACACCATATATTTT
.	TRBV5-4	.	TRBJ1-1	CASSLVTGDNTEAFF	TGTGCCAGCAGCTTGGTTACGGGAGACAACACTGAAGCTTTCTTT
TRBD1	TRBV5-5	few	TRBJ1-3	CASSGPGQASGNTIYF	TGTGCCAGCAGCGGTCCGGGACAGGCCTCTGGAAACACCATATATTTT
.	TRBV6-2/TRBV6-3	.	TRBJ1-2	CASSYYVTGRYTF	TGTGCCAGCAGTTACTATGTGACAGGCCGCTACACCTTC
TRBD1	TRBV10-3	once	TRBJ1-2	CAISVTGGALYGYTF	TGTGCCATCAGTGTTACAGGGGGGGCCCTCTATGGCTACACCTTC
.	TRBV4-2	.	TRBJ1-6	CASSQTADRYSPLHF	TGTGCCAGCAGCCAAACGGCTGACAGGTATTCACCCCTCCACTTT
.	TRBV3-1/TRBV3-2	.	TRBJ1-6	CASSLVNSPLHF	TGTGCCAGCAGCCTAGTTAATTCACCCCTCCACTTT
TRBD2	TRBV6-1	.	TRBJ2-3	CASSEAASGVYTQYF	TGTGCCAGCAGTGAAGCGGCTAGCGGGGTTTATACGCAGTATTTT
TRBD1	TRBV2	.	TRBJ2-5	CASSEVTTGNGETQYF	TGTGCCAGCAGTGAAGTAACGACAGGGAACGGAGAGACCCAGTACTTC